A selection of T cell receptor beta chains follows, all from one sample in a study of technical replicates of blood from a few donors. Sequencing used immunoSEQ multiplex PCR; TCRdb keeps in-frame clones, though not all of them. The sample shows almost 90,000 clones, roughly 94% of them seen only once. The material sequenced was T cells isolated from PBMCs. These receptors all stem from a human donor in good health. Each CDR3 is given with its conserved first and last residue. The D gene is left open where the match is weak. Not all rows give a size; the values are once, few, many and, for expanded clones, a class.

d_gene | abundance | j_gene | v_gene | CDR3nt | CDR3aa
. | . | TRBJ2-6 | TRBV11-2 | TGTGCCAGCAGCTTAGATAGGGGGTACCTCTCTGGGGCCAACGTCCTGACTTTC | CASSLDRGYLSGANVLTF
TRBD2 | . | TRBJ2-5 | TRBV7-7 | TGTGCTAGCAGCTTCGGGAGGAACCAAGAGACCCAGTACTTC | CASSFGRNQETQYF
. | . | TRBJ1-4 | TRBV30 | TGTGCCTGGAACAGGTTGGAAAAACTGTTTTTT | CAWNRLEKLFF
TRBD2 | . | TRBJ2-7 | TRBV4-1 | TGCGCCAGCAGCCAAGGACCCATGGGAGGGGTTGACGAGCAGTACTTC | CASSQGPMGGVDEQYF
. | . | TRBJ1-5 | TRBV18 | TGTGCCAGCTCACCAGAGTCGAGCAATCAGCCCCAGCATTTT | CASSPESSNQPQHF
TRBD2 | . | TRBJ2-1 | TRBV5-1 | TGCGCCAGCAGCTTGGGGCTAGCGGGGGGACCAGATTACAATGAGCAGTTCTTC | CASSLGLAGGPDYNEQFF
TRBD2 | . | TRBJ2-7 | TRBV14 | TGTGCCAGCAGCTTATGGGGGGGTTCAGACTACGAGCAGTACTTC | CASSLWGGSDYEQYF
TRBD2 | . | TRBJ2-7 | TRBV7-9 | TGTGCCAGCAGCCCGGGGGGGACCGAGCAGTACTTC | CASSPGGTEQYF
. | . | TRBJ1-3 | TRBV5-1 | TGCGCCAGCAGTGCCAGCTCTGGAAACACCATATATTTT | CASSASSGNTIYF
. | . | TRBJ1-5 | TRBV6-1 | TGTGCCAGCAGTACCCGGACATTTAGCAATCAGCCCCAGCATTTT | CASSTRTFSNQPQHF
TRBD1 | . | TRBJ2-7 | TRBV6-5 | TGTGCCAGCAGCTACGGGACAGGAACTCTCGAGCAGTACTTC | CASSYGTGTLEQYF
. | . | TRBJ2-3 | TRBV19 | TGTGCCAGTAGCGCGGGAAGCTCCACAGATACGCAGTATTTT | CASSAGSSTDTQYF
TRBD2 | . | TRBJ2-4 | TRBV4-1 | TGCGCCAGCAGCCAAGTGTTTAGCGGGCCTAAAAGAAACATTCAGTACTTC | CASSQVFSGPKRNIQYF
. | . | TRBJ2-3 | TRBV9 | TGTGCCAGCAGCGCCCCCAGTAGCACAGATACGCAGTATTTT | CASSAPSSTDTQYF
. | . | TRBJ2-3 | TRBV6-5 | TGTGCCAGCACGGCTAGCGGCACAGATACGCAGTATTTT | CASTASGTDTQYF
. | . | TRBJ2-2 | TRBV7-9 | TGTGCCAGCAACTCCCCTTCCAAACCACGGAACACCGGGGAGCTGTTTTTT | CASNSPSKPRNTGELFF
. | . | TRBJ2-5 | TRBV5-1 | TGCGCCAGCAGTCTTCAGGGAGAGACCCAGTACTTC | CASSLQGETQYF
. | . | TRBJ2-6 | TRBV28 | TGTGCCAGCAGTTCCCCCCACCCCTCGGAGGGCTCTGGGGCCAACGTCCTGACTTTC | CASSSPHPSEGSGANVLTF
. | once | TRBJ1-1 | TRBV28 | TGTGCCAGCAGGACCACAATTCGAACCCGTACCCGCGGGACTGAAGCTTTCTTT | CASRTTIRTRTRGTEAFF
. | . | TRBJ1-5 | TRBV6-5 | TGTGCCAGCAATCCGGGAAATAGCAATCAGCCCCAGCATTTT | CASNPGNSNQPQHF
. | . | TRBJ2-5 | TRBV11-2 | TGTGCCAGCAGCTCGGACGGGGTTTTAGAGACCCAGTACTTC | CASSSDGVLETQYF
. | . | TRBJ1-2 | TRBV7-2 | TGTGCCAGCAGCTTAGGGTGGCACGGCTACACCTTC | CASSLGWHGYTF
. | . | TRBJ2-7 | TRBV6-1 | TGTGCCAGCAGTCAAGGACTTCTCGGGGAGGTGTACGAGCAGTACTTC | CASSQGLLGEVYEQYF
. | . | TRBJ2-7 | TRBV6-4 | TGTGCCAGCAGTGCCCCGGGCTTCGGGGTCACCTACGAGCAGTACTTC | CASSAPGFGVTYEQYF
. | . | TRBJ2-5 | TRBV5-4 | TGTGCCAGCAGCTTGAGGTTTGACAGAGAGACCCAGTACTTC | CASSLRFDRETQYF
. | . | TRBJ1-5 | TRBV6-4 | TGTGCCAGCAGTGGGGAGACAGGAGAACAATATAGCAATCAGCCCCAGCATTTT | CASSGETGEQYSNQPQHF
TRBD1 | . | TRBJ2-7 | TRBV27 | TGTGCCAGCAGTTTAGGACAGGGGGTATCCTACGAGCAGTACTTC | CASSLGQGVSYEQYF
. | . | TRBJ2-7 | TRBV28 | TGTGCCAGCAGTTTACAGATAGGACAGTTCTACGAGCAGTACTTC | CASSLQIGQFYEQYF
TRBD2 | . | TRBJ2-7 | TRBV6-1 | TGTGCCAGCAGTGAAGTAGTAGCGGGAGCAGGCGAGCAGTACTTC | CASSEVVAGAGEQYF
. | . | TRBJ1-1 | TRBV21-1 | TGTGCCAGCAGCAAACGGGAATCTGGACAGAGTGTTGAAGCTTTCTTT | CASSKRESGQSVEAFF
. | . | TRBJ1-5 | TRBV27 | TGTGCCAGCAGAAGACAGTTTATTGAGGGCAATCAGCCCCAGCATTTT | CASRRQFIEGNQPQHF
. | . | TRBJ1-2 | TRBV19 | TGTGCCAGTAGCACTTTCGCGACAGACTATGGCTACACCTTC | CASSTFATDYGYTF
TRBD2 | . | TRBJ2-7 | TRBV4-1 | TGCGCCAGCAGCCACGGCGGGGGAACTGGGGAGCAGTACTTC | CASSHGGGTGEQYF
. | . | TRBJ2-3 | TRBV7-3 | TGTGCCAGCAGCTCAGGTCGGGGCGGGGTGCGGGATACGCAGTATTTT | CASSSGRGGVRDTQYF
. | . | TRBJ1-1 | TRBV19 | TGTGCCAGTAGTTCGGGGGTTAGAAGGACTGAAGCTTTCTTT | CASSSGVRRTEAFF
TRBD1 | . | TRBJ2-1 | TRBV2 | TGTGCCAGCAAACCGACAGGGACCTACAATGAGCAGTTCTTC | CASKPTGTYNEQFF
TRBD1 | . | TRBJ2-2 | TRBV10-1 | TGCGCCAGCAGTGGGACAGGGGGGCTGTTTTTT | CASSGTGGLFF
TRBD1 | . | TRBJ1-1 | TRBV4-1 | TGCGCCAGCAGCCAACTACAGGGGGCTAAATTGGAAGCTTTCTTT | CASSQLQGAKLEAFF
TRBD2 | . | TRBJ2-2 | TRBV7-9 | TGTGCCAGCAGCTTACTAGCGGGTGCGAACACCGGGGAGCTGTTTTTT | CASSLLAGANTGELFF
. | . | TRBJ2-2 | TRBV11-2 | TGTGCCAGCAGCGTGCTTGGGGGGAGCGGGGAGCTGTTTTTT | CASSVLGGSGELFF
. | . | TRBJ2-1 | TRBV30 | TGTGCCTGGAGTCTGCCCATCCCGCGGGGGCCGCCCTACAATGAGCAGTTCTTC | CAWSLPIPRGPPYNEQFF
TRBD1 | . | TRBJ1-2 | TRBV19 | TGTGCCAGTAGTCGGACAGGGGGTCCTTCTAACTATGGCTACACCTTC | CASSRTGGPSNYGYTF
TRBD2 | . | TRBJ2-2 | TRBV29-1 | TGCAGCGCTGCTGGACTAGCGGGGCCCACCGGGGAGCTGTTTTTT | CSAAGLAGPTGELFF
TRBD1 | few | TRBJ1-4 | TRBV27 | TGTGCCAGCAGTTTATCGGACAGGGAAGAAAAACTGTTTTTT | CASSLSDREEKLFF
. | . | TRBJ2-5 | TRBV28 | TGTGCCAGCAGTTCCCCCGGGGTCTTCCAAGAGACCCAGTACTTC | CASSSPGVFQETQYF
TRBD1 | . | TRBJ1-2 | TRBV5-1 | TGCGCCAGCAGTGAACAGGGGGGGGATGGCTACACCTTC | CASSEQGGDGYTF
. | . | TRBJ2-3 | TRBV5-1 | TGCGCCAGCAGCTGGGGGACTTTGGGTGGGGATACGCAGTATTTT | CASSWGTLGGDTQYF
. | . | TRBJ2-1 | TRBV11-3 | TGTGCCAGCAGCTTATCCGCGGTGGCGGCGTCCTACAATGAGCAGTTCTTC | CASSLSAVAASYNEQFF
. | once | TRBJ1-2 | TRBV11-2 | TGTGCCAGCAGCTCCTTTAACAGCTACTATGGCTACACCTTC | CASSSFNSYYGYTF
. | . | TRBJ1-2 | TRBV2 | TGTGCCAGCATCTCGAAGCGATCAGGGGCCGGCTATGGCTACACCTTC | CASISKRSGAGYGYTF
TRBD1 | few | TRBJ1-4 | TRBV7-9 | TGTGCCAGCAGCTTAGCGACAGGACAGGGCCACGAAAAACTGTTTTTT | CASSLATGQGHEKLFF
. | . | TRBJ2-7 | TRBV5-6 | TGTGCCAGCAGCGGACACTACTCCTACGAGCAGTACTTC | CASSGHYSYEQYF
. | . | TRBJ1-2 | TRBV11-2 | TGTGCCATCTCAGGCCCGGGGGATGGCTACACCTTC | CAISGPGDGYTF
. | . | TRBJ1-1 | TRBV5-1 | TGCGCCAGCAGCTTGGCAGGTGAAGCTTTCTTT | CASSLAGEAFF
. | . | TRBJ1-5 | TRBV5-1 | TGCGCCAGCAGCTTGGTACCTCTCGGGGGGCTGGGCAATCAGCCCCAGCATTTT | CASSLVPLGGLGNQPQHF
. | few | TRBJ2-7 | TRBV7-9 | TGTGCCAGCAGCTTGTCGGCTAGTTCCTACGAGCAGTACTTC | CASSLSASSYEQYF
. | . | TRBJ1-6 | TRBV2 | TGTGCCAGCGGGGCTGGGGGGTTCTATAATTCACCCCTCCACTTT | CASGAGGFYNSPLHF
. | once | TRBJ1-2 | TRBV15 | TGTGCCACCAGCAGCGGGTCGTGGGGCTACACCTTC | CATSSGSWGYTF